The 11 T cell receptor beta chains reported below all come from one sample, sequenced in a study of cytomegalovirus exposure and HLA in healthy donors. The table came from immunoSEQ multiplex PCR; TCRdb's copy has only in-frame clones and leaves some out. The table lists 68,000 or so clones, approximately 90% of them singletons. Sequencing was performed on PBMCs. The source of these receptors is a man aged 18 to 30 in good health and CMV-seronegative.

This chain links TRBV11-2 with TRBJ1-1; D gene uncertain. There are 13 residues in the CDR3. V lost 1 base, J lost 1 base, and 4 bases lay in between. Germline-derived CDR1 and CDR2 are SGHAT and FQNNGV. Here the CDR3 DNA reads TGTGCCAGCAGCTTAGGGCAGAACACTGAAGCTTTCTTT. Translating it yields CASSLGQNTEAFF. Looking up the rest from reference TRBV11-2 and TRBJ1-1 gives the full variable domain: EAGVAQSPRYKIIEKRQSVAFWCNPISGHATLYWYQQILGQGPKLLIQFQNNGVVDDSQLPKDRFSAERLKGVDSTLKIQPAKLEDSAVYLCASSLGQNTEAFFGQGTRLTVV.

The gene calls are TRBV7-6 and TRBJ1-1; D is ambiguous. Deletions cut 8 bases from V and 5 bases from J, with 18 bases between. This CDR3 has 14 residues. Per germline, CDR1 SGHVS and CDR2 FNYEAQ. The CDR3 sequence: CASFMAGSGTEAFF. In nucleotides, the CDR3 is TGTGCCAGCTTTATGGCGGGGTCGGGGACTGAAGCTTTCTTT.

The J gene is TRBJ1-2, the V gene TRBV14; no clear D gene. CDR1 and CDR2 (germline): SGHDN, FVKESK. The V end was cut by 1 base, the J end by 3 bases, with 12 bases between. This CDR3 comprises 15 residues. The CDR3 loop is CASSQVSRQDYGYTF. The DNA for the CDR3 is TGTGCCAGCAGCCAAGTAAGTAGACAAGACTATGGCTACACCTTC. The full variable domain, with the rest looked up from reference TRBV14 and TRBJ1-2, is EAGVTQFPSHSVIEKGQTVTLRCDPISGHDNLYWYRRVMGKEIKFLLHFVKESKQDESGMPNNRFLAERTGGTYSTLKVQPAELEDSGVYFCASSQVSRQDYGYTFGSGTRLTVV.

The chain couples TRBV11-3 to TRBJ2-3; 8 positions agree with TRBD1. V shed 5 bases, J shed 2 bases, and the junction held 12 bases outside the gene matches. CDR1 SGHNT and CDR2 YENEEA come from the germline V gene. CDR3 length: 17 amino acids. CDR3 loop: CASSGRNSQGATDTQYF. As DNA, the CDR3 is TGTGCCAGCAGCGGACGAAATTCGCAGGGGGCCACAGATACGCAGTATTTT.

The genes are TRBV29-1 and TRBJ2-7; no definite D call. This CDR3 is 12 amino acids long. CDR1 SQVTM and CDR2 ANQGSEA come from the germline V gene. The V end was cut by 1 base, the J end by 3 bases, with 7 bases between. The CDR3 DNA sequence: TGCAGCGTTGAAGCACGCGGCTACGAGCAGTACTTC. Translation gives CSVEARGYEQYF.

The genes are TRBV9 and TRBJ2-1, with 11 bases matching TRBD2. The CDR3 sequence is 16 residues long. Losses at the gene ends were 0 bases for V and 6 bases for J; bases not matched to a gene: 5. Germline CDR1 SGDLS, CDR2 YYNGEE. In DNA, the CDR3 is TGTGCCAGCAGCGTAGGGCCTAGCGGGAGGCCCAATGAGCAGTTCTTC. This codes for CASSVGPSGRPNEQFF.

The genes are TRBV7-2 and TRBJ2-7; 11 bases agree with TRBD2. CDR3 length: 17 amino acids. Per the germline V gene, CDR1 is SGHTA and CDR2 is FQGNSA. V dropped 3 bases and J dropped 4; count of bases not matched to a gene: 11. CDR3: CASSFSGLAVSGYEQYF. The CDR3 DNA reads TGTGCCAGCAGCTTCTCGGGACTAGCGGTCTCTGGGTACGAGCAGTACTTC.

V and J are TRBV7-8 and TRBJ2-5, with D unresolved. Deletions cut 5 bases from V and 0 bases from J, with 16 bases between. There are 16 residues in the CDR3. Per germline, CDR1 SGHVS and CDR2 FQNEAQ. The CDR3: CASSPPTHSYQETQYF. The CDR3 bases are TGTGCCAGCAGCCCCCCTACTCACTCGTACCAAGAGACCCAGTACTTC.

CDR3 sequence reads: CASSLTTDRGYTF. The CDR3 bases are TGCGCCAGCAGCCTCACGACTGACCGCGGCTACACCTTC. This chain connects TRBV4-1 to TRBJ1-2; D gene uncertain. Germline assignment: CDR1 MGHRA and CDR2 YSYEKL. V was cut by 4 bases and J by 8 bases, with 14 bases left in between. There are 13 residues in the CDR3.

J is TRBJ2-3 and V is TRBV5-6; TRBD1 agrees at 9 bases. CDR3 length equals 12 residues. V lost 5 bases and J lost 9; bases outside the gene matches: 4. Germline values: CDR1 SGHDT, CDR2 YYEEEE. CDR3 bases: TGTGCCAGCAGGGGAGACAGGGGGACGCAGTATTTT. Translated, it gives CASRGDRGTQYF.

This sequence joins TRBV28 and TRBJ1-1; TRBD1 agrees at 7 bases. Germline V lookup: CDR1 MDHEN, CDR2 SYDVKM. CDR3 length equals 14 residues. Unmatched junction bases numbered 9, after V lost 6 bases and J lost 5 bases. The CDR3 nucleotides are TGTGCCAGCAGCGCCCCTGGGACAGCAACTGAAGCTTTCTTT. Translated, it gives CASSAPGTATEAFF.